This T cell receptor (beta chain) was recovered during a study of PD-1 blockade in classical Hodgkin lymphoma. Clones were sequenced by immunoSEQ multiplex PCR, and TCRdb holds only the in-frame ones, with some missing. This sample has roughly 92,000 clones; about nine tenths occur once, and the top ten carry over 2.5%. Every single patient, without exception, relapsed after autologous stem cell transplantation, and brentuximab vedotin exposure varied. Trimming removed 0 bases at V and 5 bases at J, with 7 bases between. Germline lookup yields CDR1 SEHNR and CDR2 FQNEAQ (reference sequence). The CDR3 runs 13 residues.

This receptor was identified in a human donor with classical Hodgkin lymphoma. The source material was peripheral blood mononuclear cells (PBMCs), sampled at baseline. The rearrangement joins TRBV7-9 to TRBJ2-5; perhaps D is TRBD1 or TRBD2 (5 bases each). The CDR3 nucleotides are TGTGCCAGCAGCTTAGCTTGGGGGGAGACCCAGTACTTC. Protein: CASSLAWGETQYF.